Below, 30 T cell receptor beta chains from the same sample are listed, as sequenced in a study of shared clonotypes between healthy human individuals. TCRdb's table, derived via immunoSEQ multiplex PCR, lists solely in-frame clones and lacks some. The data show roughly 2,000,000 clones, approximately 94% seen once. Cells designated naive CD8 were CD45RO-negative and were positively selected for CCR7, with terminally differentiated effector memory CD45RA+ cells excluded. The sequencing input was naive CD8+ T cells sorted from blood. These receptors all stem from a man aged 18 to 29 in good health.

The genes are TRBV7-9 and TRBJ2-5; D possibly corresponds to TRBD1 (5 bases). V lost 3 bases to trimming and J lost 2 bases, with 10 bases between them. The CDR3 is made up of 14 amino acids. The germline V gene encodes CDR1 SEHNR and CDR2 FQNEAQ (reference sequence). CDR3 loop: CASSFGQGQETQYF. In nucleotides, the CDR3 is TGTGCCAGCAGCTTTGGGCAGGGACAAGAGACCCAGTACTTC.

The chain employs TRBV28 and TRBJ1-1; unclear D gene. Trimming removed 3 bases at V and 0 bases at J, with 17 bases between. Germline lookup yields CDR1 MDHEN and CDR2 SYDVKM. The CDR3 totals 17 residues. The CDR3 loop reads CASSFPPRVFMNTEAFF. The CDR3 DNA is TGTGCCAGCAGTTTCCCCCCCCGGGTTTTTATGAACACTGAAGCTTTCTTT.

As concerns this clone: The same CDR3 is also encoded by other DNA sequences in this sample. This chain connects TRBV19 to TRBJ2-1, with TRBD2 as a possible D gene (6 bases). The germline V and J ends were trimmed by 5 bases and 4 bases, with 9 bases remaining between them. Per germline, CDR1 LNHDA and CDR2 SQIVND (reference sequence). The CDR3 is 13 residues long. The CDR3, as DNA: TGTGCCAGTAGTTGGGACTCATACAATGAGCAGTTCTTC. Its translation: CASSWDSYNEQFF. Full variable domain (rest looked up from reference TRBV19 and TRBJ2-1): DGGITQSPKYLFRKEGQNVTLSCEQNLNHDAMYWYRQDPGQGLRLIYYSQIVNDFQKGDIAEGYSVSREKKESFPLTVTSAQKNPTAFYLCASSWDSYNEQFFGPGTRLTVL.

The CDR3: CASSGEGPGELFF. DNA for the CDR3: TGTGCCAGCAGCGGAGAGGGCCCCGGGGAGCTGTTTTTT. The V gene is TRBV7-9, the J gene TRBJ2-2; possible D gene TRBD2, 5 bases. The V end lost 5 bases, the J end lost 6 bases, and 10 bases lay between the germline ends. The CDR3 is 13 residues long. CDR1 is SEHNR and CDR2 is FQNEAQ in the germline V gene (reference sequence). Using reference TRBV7-9 and TRBJ2-2 for the parts outside the CDR3, the full variable domain is DTGVSQNPRHKITKRGQNVTFRCDPISEHNRLYWYRQTLGQGPEFLTYFQNEAQLEKSRLLSDRFSAERPKGSFSTLEIQRTEQGDSAMYLCASSGEGPGELFFGEGSRLTVL.

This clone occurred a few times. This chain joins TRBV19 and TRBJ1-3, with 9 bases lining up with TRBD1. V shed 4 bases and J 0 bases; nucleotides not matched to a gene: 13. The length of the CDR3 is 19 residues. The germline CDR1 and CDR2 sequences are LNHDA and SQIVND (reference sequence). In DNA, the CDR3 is TGTGCCAGTAGTACCGGACAGGGGCTAGGTCTTTTCTCTGGAAACACCATATATTTT. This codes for CASSTGQGLGLFSGNTIYF.

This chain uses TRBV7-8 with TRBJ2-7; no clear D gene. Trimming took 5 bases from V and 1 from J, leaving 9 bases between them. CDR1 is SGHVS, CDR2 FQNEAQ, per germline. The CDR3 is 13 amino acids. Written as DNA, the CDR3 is TGTGCCAGCAGCCCTAAAGCGTCCTACGAGCAGTACTTC. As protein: CASSPKASYEQYF. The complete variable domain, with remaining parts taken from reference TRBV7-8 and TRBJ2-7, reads GAGVSQSPRYKVAKRGQDVALRCDPISGHVSLFWYQQALGQGPEFLTYFQNEAQLDKSGLPSDRFFAERPEGSVSTLKIQRTQQEDSAVYLCASSPKASYEQYFGPGTRLTVT.

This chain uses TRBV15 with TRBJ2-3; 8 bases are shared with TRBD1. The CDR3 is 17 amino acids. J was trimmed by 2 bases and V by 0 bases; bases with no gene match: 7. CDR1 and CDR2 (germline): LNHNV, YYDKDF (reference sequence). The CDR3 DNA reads TGTGCCACCAGCAGAGAGCCGAGGACAGGGCTCACAGATACGCAGTATTTT. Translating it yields CATSREPRTGLTDTQYF.

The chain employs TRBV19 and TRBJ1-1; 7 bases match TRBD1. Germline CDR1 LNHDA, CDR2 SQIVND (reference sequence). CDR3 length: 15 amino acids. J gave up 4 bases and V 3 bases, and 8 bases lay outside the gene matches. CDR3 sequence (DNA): TGTGCCAGTAGTATCGACAGGGAGGGGATCACTGAAGCTTTCTTT. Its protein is CASSIDREGITEAFF.

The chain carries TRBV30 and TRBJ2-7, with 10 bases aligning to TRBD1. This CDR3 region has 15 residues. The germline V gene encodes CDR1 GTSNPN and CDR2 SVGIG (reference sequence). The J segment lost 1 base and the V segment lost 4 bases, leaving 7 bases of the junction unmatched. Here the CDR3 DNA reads TGTGCCTGGACTGGATGGGACAGGGGATCCTACGAGCAGTACTTC. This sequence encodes CAWTGWDRGSYEQYF.

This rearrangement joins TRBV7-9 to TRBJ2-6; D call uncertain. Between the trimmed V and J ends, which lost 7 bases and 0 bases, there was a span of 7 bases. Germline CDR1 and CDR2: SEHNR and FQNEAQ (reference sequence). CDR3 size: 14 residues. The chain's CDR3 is CASTAVSGANVLTF. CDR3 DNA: TGTGCCAGCACCGCCGTCTCTGGGGCCAACGTCCTGACTTTC.

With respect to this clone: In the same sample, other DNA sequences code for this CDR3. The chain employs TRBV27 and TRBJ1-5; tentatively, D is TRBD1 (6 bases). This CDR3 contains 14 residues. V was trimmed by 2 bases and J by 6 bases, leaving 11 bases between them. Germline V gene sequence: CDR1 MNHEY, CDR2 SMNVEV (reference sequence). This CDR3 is CASSLRGASQPQHF. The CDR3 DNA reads TGTGCCAGCAGTTTACGGGGGGCCAGTCAGCCCCAGCATTTT.

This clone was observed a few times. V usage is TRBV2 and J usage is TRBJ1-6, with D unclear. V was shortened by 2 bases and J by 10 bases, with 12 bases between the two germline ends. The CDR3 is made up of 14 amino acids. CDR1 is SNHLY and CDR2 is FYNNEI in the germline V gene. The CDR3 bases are TGTGCCAGCAGTGAAAATTCCTGGAACTCACCCCTCCACTTT. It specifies CASSENSWNSPLHF.

This CDR3 reads CASSPPAGGGYEQYF. The CDR3 region has the DNA TGTGCCAGTAGTCCACCAGCGGGAGGTGGGTACGAGCAGTACTTC. This rearrangement joins TRBV19 to TRBJ2-7, with 9 bases identical to TRBD2. The germline V gene encodes CDR1 LNHDA and CDR2 SQIVND (reference sequence). V trimming: 5 bases; J trimming: 4 bases; junction bases outside the gene matches: 9. The CDR3 covers 15 residues.

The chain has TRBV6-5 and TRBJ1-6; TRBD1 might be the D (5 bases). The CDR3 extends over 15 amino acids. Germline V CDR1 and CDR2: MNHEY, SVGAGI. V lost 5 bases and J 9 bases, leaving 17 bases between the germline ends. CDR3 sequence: CASSPQGVLASPLHF. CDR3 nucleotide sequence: TGTGCCAGCAGTCCTCAGGGCGTACTAGCTTCACCCCTCCACTTT.

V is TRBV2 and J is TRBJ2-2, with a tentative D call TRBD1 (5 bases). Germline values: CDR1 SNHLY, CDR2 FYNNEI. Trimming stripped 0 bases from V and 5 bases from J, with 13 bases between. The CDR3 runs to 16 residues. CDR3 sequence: CASSEAIPPGTGELFF. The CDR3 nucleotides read TGTGCCAGCAGTGAAGCGATCCCTCCAGGGACCGGGGAGCTGTTTTTT.

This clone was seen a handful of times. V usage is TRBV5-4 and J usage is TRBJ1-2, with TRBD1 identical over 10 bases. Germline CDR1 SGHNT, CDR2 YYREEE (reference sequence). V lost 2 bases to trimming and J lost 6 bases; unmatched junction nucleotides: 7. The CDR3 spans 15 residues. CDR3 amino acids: CASSFSSDRGHGYTF. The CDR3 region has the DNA TGTGCCAGCAGCTTCAGCTCTGACAGGGGGCATGGCTACACCTTC.

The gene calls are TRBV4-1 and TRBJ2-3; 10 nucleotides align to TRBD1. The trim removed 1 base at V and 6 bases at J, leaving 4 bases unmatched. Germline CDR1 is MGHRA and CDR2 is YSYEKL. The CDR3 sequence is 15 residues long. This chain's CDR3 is CASSQGGTGVDTQYF. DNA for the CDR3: TGCGCCAGCAGCCAAGGGGGGACAGGGGTGGATACGCAGTATTTT.

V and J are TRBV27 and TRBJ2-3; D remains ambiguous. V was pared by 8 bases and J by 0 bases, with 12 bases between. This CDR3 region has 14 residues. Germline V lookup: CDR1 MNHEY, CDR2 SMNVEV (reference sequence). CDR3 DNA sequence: TGTGCCAGCGGAGCTTTACCTAGCACAGATACGCAGTATTTT. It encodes CASGALPSTDTQYF.

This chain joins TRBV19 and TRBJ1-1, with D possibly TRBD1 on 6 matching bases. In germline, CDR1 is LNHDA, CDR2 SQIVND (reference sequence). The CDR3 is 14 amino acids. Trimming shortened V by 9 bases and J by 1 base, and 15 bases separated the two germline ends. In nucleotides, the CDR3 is TGTGCCAGCGACGGGGGACAATCGAACACTGAAGCTTTCTTT. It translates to CASDGGQSNTEAFF. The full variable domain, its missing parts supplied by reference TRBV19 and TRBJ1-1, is DGGITQSPKYLFRKEGQNVTLSCEQNLNHDAMYWYRQDPGQGLRLIYYSQIVNDFQKGDIAEGYSVSREKKESFPLTVTSAQKNPTAFYLCASDGGQSNTEAFFGQGTRLTVV.

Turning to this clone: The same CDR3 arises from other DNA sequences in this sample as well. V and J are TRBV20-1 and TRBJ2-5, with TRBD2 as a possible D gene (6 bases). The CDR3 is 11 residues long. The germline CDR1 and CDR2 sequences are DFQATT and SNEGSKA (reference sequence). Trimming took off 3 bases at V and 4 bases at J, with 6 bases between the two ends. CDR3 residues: CSASGGETQYF. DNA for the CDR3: TGCAGTGCTAGCGGGGGAGAGACCCAGTACTTC.

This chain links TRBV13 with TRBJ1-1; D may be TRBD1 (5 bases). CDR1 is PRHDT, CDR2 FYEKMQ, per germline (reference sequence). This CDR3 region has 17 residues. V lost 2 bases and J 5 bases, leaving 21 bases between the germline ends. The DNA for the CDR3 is TGTGCCAGCAGCTTAAGGTATACGGGGGGATTAGGAACTGAAGCTTTCTTT. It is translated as CASSLRYTGGLGTEAFF.

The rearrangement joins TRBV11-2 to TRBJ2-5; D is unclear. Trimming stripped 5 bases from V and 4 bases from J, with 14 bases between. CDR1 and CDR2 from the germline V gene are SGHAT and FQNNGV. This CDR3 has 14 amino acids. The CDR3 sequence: CASSLPPPGETQYF. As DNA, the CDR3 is TGTGCCAGCAGCCTACCCCCCCCGGGAGAGACCCAGTACTTC.

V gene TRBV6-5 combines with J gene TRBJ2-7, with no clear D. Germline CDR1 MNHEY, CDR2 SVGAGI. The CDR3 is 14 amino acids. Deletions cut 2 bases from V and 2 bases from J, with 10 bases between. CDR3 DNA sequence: TGTGCCAGCAGTTACGGTCCGTTAACCTACGAGCAGTACTTC. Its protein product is CASSYGPLTYEQYF.

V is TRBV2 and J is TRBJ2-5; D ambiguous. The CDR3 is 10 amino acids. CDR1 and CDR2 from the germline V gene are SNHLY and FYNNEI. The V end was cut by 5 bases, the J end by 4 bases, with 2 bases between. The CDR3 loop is CASSTETQYF. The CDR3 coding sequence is TGTGCCAGCAGTACAGAGACCCAGTACTTC.

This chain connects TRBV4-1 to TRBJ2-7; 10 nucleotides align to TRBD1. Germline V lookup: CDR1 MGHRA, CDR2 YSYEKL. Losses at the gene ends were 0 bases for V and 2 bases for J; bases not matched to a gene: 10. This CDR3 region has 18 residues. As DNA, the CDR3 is TGCGCCAGCAGCCAAGAATCGACAGGGGGCCTTGTCGCCTACGAGCAGTACTTC. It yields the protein CASSQESTGGLVAYEQYF.

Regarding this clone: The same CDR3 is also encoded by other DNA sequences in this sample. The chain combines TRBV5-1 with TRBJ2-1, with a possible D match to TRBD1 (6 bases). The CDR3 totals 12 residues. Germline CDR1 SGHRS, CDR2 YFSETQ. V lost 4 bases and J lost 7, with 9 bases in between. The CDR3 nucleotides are TGCGCCAGCAGCCTGACAGGTAATGAGCAGTTCTTC. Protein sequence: CASSLTGNEQFF. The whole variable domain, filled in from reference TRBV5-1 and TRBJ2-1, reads KAGVTQTPRYLIKTRGQQVTLSCSPISGHRSVSWYQQTPGQGLQFLFEYFSETQRNKGNFPGRFSGRQFSNSRSEMNVSTLELGDSALYLCASSLTGNEQFFGPGTRLTVL.

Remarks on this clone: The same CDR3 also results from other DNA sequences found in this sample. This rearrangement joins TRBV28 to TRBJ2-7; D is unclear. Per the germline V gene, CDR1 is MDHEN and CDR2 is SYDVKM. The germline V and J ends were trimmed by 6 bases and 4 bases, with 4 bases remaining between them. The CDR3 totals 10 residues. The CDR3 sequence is CASSTYEQYF. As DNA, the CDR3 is TGTGCCAGCAGCACATACGAGCAGTACTTC.

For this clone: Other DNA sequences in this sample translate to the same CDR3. CDR3: CASSSQAAGNTIYF. CDR3 nucleotides: TGTGCCAGCAGCTCCCAGGCAGCTGGAAACACCATATATTTT. This chain links TRBV7-9 with TRBJ1-3, with D uncertain. The CDR3 spans 14 residues. Germline V gives CDR1 SEHNR, CDR2 FQNEAQ (reference sequence). The germline V and J ends were trimmed by 4 bases and 2 bases, with 9 bases remaining between them.

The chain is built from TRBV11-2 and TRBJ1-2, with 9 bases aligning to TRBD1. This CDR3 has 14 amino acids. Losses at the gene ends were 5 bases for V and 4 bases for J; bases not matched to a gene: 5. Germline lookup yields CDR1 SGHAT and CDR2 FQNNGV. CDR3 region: CASSTPGQGYGYTF. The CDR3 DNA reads TGTGCCAGCAGCACCCCGGGACAGGGCTATGGCTACACCTTC.

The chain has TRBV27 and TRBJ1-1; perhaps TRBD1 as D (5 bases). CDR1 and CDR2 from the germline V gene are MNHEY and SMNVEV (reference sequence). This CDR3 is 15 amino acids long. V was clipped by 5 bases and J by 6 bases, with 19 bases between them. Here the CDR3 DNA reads TGTGCCAGCAGTCCGTCACTCTTTGGGACCGCTGAAGCTTTCTTT. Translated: CASSPSLFGTAEAFF.